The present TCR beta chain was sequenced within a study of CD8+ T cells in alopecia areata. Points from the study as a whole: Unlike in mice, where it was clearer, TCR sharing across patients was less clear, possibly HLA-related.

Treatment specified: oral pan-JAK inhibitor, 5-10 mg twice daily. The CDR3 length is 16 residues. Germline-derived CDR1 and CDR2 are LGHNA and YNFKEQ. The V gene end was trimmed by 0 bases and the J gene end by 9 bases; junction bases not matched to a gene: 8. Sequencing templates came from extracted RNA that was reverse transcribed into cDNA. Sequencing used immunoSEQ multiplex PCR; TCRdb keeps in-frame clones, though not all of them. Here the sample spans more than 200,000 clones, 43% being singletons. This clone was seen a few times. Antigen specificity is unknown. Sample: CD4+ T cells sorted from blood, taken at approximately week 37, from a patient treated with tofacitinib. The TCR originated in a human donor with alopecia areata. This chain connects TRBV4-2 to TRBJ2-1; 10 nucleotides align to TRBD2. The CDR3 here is CASSQDRTSGIGEQFF. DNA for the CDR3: TGTGCCAGCAGCCAAGATCGTACTAGCGGGATTGGTGAGCAGTTCTTC.